The 20 T cell receptor beta chains below were found in one sample sequenced in a study of PD-L1 blockade in urothelial cancer. Assay: immunoSEQ multiplex PCR; the TCRdb copy retains only in-frame clones and omits some. The sample contains around 53,000 clones, 75% to 90% of which appear only once. Sequenced here: PBMCs, sampled around atezolizumab (anti-PD-L1) treatment. Source of these receptors: a man aged 35-49 years with urothelial cancer.

The rearrangement joins TRBV28 to TRBJ2-7; 9 bases map to TRBD2. The V gene end was trimmed by 6 bases and the J gene end by 6 bases; junction bases not matched to a gene: 12. Germline V gene lookup returns CDR1 MDHEN and CDR2 SYDVKM. This CDR3 is built from 15 residues. The CDR3 loop reads CASSSHWAGGFEQYF. The CDR3 DNA reads TGTGCCAGCAGCTCCCACTGGGCGGGAGGGTTCGAGCAGTACTTC.

The V call is TRBV7-9, the J call TRBJ2-7; 9 bases agree with TRBD1. The V and J ends lost 1 base and 3 bases, in that order; junction bases with no gene match: 7. There are 16 residues in the CDR3. Germline V lookup: CDR1 SEHNR, CDR2 FQNEAQ (reference sequence). The CDR3 here is CASSLVGRDRDYEQYF. In nucleotides, the CDR3 is TGTGCCAGCAGCTTAGTGGGACGGGACAGGGACTACGAGCAGTACTTC.

This chain links TRBV6-1 with TRBJ1-5; D unclear. Looked up from germline, CDR1 is MNHNS and CDR2 is SASEGT. The CDR3 spans 15 residues. Trimming pared 5 bases from V and 4 bases from J, leaving 15 bases between. CDR3 region: CASSITGISNQPQHF. CDR3 nucleotides: TGTGCCAGCAGTATAACCGGGATAAGTAATCAGCCCCAGCATTTT.

The gene calls are TRBV2 and TRBJ2-7; a weak D match, TRBD1 (5 bases). Germline CDR1 and CDR2: SNHLY and FYNNEI. There are 12 residues in the CDR3. Trimming took 2 bases from V and 8 from J, leaving 10 bases between them. The CDR3 here is CASSEIWTQQYF. DNA of the CDR3: TGTGCCAGCAGTGAAATTTGGACACAGCAGTACTTC. Filled out from reference TRBV2 and TRBJ2-7, the complete variable domain reads EPEVTQTPSHQVTQMGQEVILRCVPISNHLYFYWYRQILGQKVEFLVSFYNNEISEKSEIFDDQFSVERPDGSNFTLKIRSTKLEDSAMYFCASSEIWTQQYFGPGTRLTVT.

V usage is TRBV28 and J usage is TRBJ2-7; a weak D match, TRBD2 (6 bases). This CDR3 contains 15 residues. Germline V gene lookup returns CDR1 MDHEN and CDR2 SYDVKM. V lost 3 bases and J 3 bases, leaving 15 bases between the germline ends. The CDR3 region is CASSLGGGGLYEQYF. In nucleotides, the CDR3 is TGTGCCAGCAGTTTGGGAGGTGGTGGGCTCTACGAGCAGTACTTC.

The V call is TRBV5-1, the J call TRBJ2-2; TRBD2 matches at 13 bases. The CDR3 length is 16 residues. CDR1 is SGHRS and CDR2 is YFSETQ in the germline V gene. The V segment lost 2 bases and the J segment 4 bases; nucleotides outside the gene matches: 2. The DNA for the CDR3 is TGCGCCAGCAGCTTTACTAGCGGGAGGGTCACCGGGGAGCTGTTTTTT. As protein: CASSFTSGRVTGELFF.

The chain employs TRBV6-5 and TRBJ2-3; D gene uncertain. V was pared by 2 bases and J by 1 base, with 10 bases between. This CDR3 has 15 residues. CDR1 is MNHEY and CDR2 is SVGAGI in the germline V gene. CDR3 coding DNA: TGTGCCAGCAGTTACGCGTGGTTGGGCACAGATACGCAGTATTTT. Encoded protein: CASSYAWLGTDTQYF.

The chain uses TRBV18 and TRBJ1-3; 7 positions agree with TRBD1. This CDR3 spans 16 amino acids. Germline trimming cut 6 bases from V and 2 bases from J; bases unmatched to any gene: 10. Germline assignment: CDR1 KGHSH and CDR2 LQKENI. Written as DNA, the CDR3 is TGTGCCAGCTCGCTTTACAGGGGAGGCACTGGAAACACCATATATTTT. Its protein is CASSLYRGGTGNTIYF.

The chain recombines TRBV6-5 with TRBJ1-1, with unresolved D. Germline V gene sequence: CDR1 MNHEY, CDR2 SVGAGI. The CDR3 runs 13 residues. The V gene lost 2 bases and the J gene lost 1 base, with 5 bases spanning the gap. The CDR3, as DNA: TGTGCCAGCAGTTACGGCACGAACACTGAAGCTTTCTTT. Translated, it gives CASSYGTNTEAFF.

The V and J genes are TRBV4-1 and TRBJ1-3; D remains unclear. CDR3 size: 16 residues. The germline CDR1 and CDR2 sequences are MGHRA and YSYEKL. V dropped 1 base and J dropped 4 bases, with 14 bases sitting between them. CDR3 bases: TGCGCCAGCAGCCAAGGTCCCTTTAAGACAGGAAACACCATATATTTT. Amino acid sequence: CASSQGPFKTGNTIYF.

The chain recombines TRBV6-1 with TRBJ2-3; 11 bases match TRBD1. Germline CDR1 and CDR2: MNHNS and SASEGT. After removal of 5 bases from V and 4 bases from J, the junction contained 2 bases not matched to a gene. This CDR3 has 14 residues. The CDR3 DNA reads TGTGCCAGCAGTTGGACAGGGGGCGCAGATACGCAGTATTTT. Translating it yields CASSWTGGADTQYF.

This clone was detected only a few times. This chain links TRBV9 with TRBJ1-5; 8 nucleotides agree with TRBD1. The CDR3 totals 14 residues. Germline V gene lookup returns CDR1 SGDLS and CDR2 YYNGEE. J was trimmed by 6 bases and V by 0 bases; bases with no gene match: 2. The CDR3 coding sequence is TGTGCCAGCAGCGTAGGGACAGGGACTCAGCCCCAGCATTTT. Translating gives CASSVGTGTQPQHF.

The chain has TRBV7-9 and TRBJ2-1; TRBD2 matches 7 bases. Germline loops: CDR1 SEHNR, CDR2 FQNEAQ (reference sequence). This CDR3 spans 14 amino acids. V trimming: 4 bases; J trimming: 8 bases; junction bases outside the gene matches: 8. The CDR3 spells CASSYGTTKDEQFF. The CDR3 DNA reads as TGTGCCAGCAGCTATGGGACTACCAAGGATGAGCAGTTCTTC.

This chain links TRBV11-2 with TRBJ2-3; 7 bases fit TRBD2. The V gene end was trimmed by 4 bases and the J gene end by 2 bases; junction bases not matched to a gene: 12. This CDR3 is 17 amino acids long. CDR1 and CDR2 from the germline V gene are SGHAT and FQNNGV. The CDR3 nucleotides are TGTGCCAGCAGCTCCCCCGATCTAGCGGCCATCACAGATACGCAGTATTTT. Its translation is CASSSPDLAAITDTQYF.

V is TRBV5-6 and J is TRBJ2-7, with D tentatively TRBD1 (6 bases). Germline V gene sequence: CDR1 SGHDT, CDR2 YYEEEE. V lost 5 bases, J lost 4 bases, and 19 bases lay in between. This CDR3 contains 15 residues. The CDR3 coding sequence is TGTGCCAGCAGGTCTTGGGGGCGTACCGGATACGAGCAGTACTTC. It yields the protein CASRSWGRTGYEQYF. The full variable domain, its missing parts supplied by reference TRBV5-6 and TRBJ2-7, is DAGVTQSPTHLIKTRGQQVTLRCSPKSGHDTVSWYQQALGQGPQFIFQYYEEEERQRGNFPDRFSGHQFPNYSSELNVNALLLGDSALYLCASRSWGRTGYEQYFGPGTRLTVT.

The gene calls are TRBV28 and TRBJ2-1; 10 bases align to TRBD2. Germline CDR1 MDHEN, CDR2 SYDVKM. This CDR3 is built from 17 residues. V trimming: 1 base; J trimming: 4 bases; junction bases outside the gene matches: 7. CDR3 region: CASSLSIGLADYNEQFF. As DNA, the CDR3 is TGTGCCAGCAGTTTATCGATTGGACTAGCGGATTACAATGAGCAGTTCTTC.

J is TRBJ2-1 and V is TRBV6-5, with D perhaps TRBD1 (6 bases). There are 13 residues in the CDR3. Deletions cut 4 bases from V and 10 bases from J, with 14 bases between. The germline CDR1 and CDR2 sequences are MNHEY and SVGAGI. The CDR3 reads CASSLGRQGEQFF. The CDR3 DNA follows: TGTGCCAGCAGTTTAGGTAGGCAGGGGGAGCAGTTCTTC.

This clone was seen only a few times. V gene TRBV6-5 combines with J gene TRBJ2-7, with 8 bases matching TRBD1. Per germline, CDR1 MNHEY and CDR2 SVGAGI. The junction had 9 bases not matched to a gene; V was cut back by 7 bases and J by 1 base. The CDR3 contains 15 residues. The CDR3 coding sequence is TGTGCCAGCACCCAAGGCACAGGGGGATCCTACGAGCAGTACTTC. Translating gives CASTQGTGGSYEQYF.

The rearrangement links TRBV30 to TRBJ1-2, with 8 bases lining up with TRBD1. The CDR3 is made up of 10 amino acids. Per the germline V gene, CDR1 is GTSNPN and CDR2 is SVGIG (reference sequence). Germline trimming cut 7 bases from V and 8 bases from J; bases unmatched to any gene: 3. CDR3 nucleotide sequence: TGTGCCTACGACAGGGGCGGCTACACCTTC. It encodes CAYDRGGYTF.

A remark on this clone: The same CDR3 can be traced to other DNA sequences in this sample. The V gene is TRBV9, the J gene TRBJ1-1; 9 nucleotides match TRBD1. Germline lookup yields CDR1 SGDLS and CDR2 YYNGEE. The CDR3 consists of 15 residues. V lost 4 bases and J lost 1; bases outside the gene matches: 5. CDR3 sequence: CASSPRQGGNTEAFF. DNA of the CDR3: TGTGCCAGCAGCCCCCGACAGGGGGGGAACACTGAAGCTTTCTTT. Supplemented by reference TRBV9 and TRBJ1-1, the full variable domain reads DSGVTQTPKHLITATGQRVTLRCSPRSGDLSVYWYQQSLDQGLQFLIQYYNGEERAKGNILERFSAQQFPDLHSELNLSSLELGDSALYFCASSPRQGGNTEAFFGQGTRLTVV.